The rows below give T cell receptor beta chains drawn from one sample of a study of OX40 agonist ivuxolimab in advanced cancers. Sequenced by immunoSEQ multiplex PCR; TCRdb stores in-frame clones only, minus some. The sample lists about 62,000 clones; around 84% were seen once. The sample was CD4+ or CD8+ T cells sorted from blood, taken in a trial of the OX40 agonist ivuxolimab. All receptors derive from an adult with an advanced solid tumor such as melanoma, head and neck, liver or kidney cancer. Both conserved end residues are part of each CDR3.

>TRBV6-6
CASSPGPPGVSYEQYF
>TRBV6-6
CASRFGTVTQETQYF
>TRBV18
CASSPSAGGDTGELFF
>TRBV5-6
CASSSGTSGPRGGELFF
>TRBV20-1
CSASYPDTQYF
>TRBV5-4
CASSRSTVGTEAFF
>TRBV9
CASSVEETQYF
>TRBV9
CASSVQAEETQYF
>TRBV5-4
CASSLGVSSYEQYF
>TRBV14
CASSQGLGTDTQYF
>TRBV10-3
CASTGTGGFEQYF
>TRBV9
CASSVGQGWTGELFF
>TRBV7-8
CASSFKQGWDYGYTF
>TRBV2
CASWMSSYEQYF
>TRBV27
CASSSTSGGTDTQYF
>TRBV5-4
CASSFRSWGPDTQYF
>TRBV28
CASSRGGGTEAFF
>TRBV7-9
CASRGDSNYGYTF
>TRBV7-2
CASSQGPPRELFF
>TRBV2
CASSEGRGNEKLFF
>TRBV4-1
CASSREGRVRNSPLHF
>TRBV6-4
CASSDSGLAGVPQYF
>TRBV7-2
CASSLAVGTSLEQYF
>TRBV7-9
CASSIDGNYGYTF
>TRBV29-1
CSVEGKALGVADTQYF
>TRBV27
CASSWDRGEKLFF
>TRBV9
CASSARTALSGANVLTF
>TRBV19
CASSMGGVEAFF
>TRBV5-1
CASSWDSSNTEAFF
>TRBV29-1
CSVALPGGRETQYF
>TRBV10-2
CASTKRGQGNEQFF
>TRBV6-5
CASSFSGRGEQFF
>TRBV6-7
CASSYSKSVLAHYNEQFF
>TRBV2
CASRPGLEGPGTEAFF
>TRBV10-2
CASKPGHTNFGYTF
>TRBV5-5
CASSVTGANTEAFF
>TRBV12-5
CASGSGGGGTSETQYF
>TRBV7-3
CASSPEPGWGGYTF
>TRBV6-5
CASSLDRARGGYTF
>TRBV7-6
CASSSTVLVGETQYF
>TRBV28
CASNEPSSYNSPLHF
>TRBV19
CASSHSRDIYGYTF
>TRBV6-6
CASSYSGGNTEAFF
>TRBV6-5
CASSGRANYGYTF
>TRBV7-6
CASSFGVSGGGTEAFF
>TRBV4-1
CASSQEIGTGSYNEQFF
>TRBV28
CASSLWGQGRVNTEAFF
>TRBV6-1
CASSLDRSGDTQYF
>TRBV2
CASSFGTGSGNTIYF
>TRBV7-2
CASSAHPRGGSYNEQFF
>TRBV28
CASSPTDYSNQPQHF